These T cell receptor beta chains were read from a single sample in a study of T-cell reconstitution after alpha-beta-depleted transplantation in children. TCRdb reprocessed the PCR reads with MiXCR, giving one entry per CDR3 protein. This table has roughly 790,000 distinct CDR3 sequences, around 15% appearing once. Material: PBMCs, mostly from graft donor cells, obtained 360 days after TCRalphabeta/CD19-depleted stem cell transplant. All receptors derive from a male patient aged 10 to 17 who had a stem cell transplant for acute lymphoblastic leukemia, so the T cells may come from the graft donor. CDR3s include the opening cysteine and the closing phenylalanine or tryptophan. A D gene is named only where the DNA matches it firmly. Rows may omit the clone size; those that give it use once, few, many or a size class.

clone size	D gene	V gene	J gene	CDR3 DNA	CDR3 protein
-	TRBD1	TRBV29-1	TRBJ1-2	TGCAGCGTTGATACCGGACAGGGCGTGGGGTATGGCTACACCTTC	CSVDTGQGVGYGYTF
once	-	TRBV27	TRBJ2-1	TGTGCCAGCAGTTCACGGGGGCGTGAGCAGTTCTTC	CASSSRGREQFF
few	-	TRBV5-1	TRBJ2-1	TGCGCCAGCAGCTTGCAGGGTTTGGTTGAGCAGTTCTTC	CASSLQGLVEQFF
many	-	TRBV12-3/TRBV12-4	TRBJ2-1	TGTGCCAGCAGTCCTCCGGAGGCCTGGATCTACAATGAGCAGTTCTTC	CASSPPEAWIYNEQFF
-	TRBD2	TRBV6-1	TRBJ2-2	TGTGCCAGCAGACCCACTAGCGGGAGGCCGACCGGGGAGCTGTTTTTT	CASRPTSGRPTGELFF
many	-	TRBV5-1	TRBJ1-1	TGCGCCAGCAGCTTTGGCCCCTTGGTGCTGGGGAACACTGAAGCTTTCTTT	CASSFGPLVLGNTEAFF
-	TRBD2	TRBV7-8	TRBJ2-1	TGTGCCAGCAGCTTAGCGCAGCTAGCGGGAGTTGAGCAGTTCTTC	CASSLAQLAGVEQFF
-	TRBD2	TRBV10-1	TRBJ2-1	TGCGCCAGCAGTGAAGAGCGAGCGGGAGGGGTTATTGAGCAGTTCTTC	CASSEERAGGVIEQFF
many	-	TRBV5-1	TRBJ2-1	TGCGCCAGCAACCTGCGGGCCCTAGCGCTATCCTACAATGAGCAGTTCTTC	CASNLRALALSYNEQFF
-	-	TRBV15	TRBJ2-1	TGTGCCACCAGCGACTGGGGGTTCGAGACATCGGGCAATGAGCAGTTCTTC	CATSDWGFETSGNEQFF
-	TRBD2	TRBV11-1	TRBJ2-7	TGTGCCAGCAGCTTAGCGCTGGTCAGGGGTTCTAGCGGGAGTATCCCCAACGAGCAGTACTTC	CASSLALVRGSSGSIPNEQYF
many	-	TRBV5-1	TRBJ2-7	TGCGCCAGCAGCTTGGAGACTAGGTTAGGTGCCTACGAGCAGTACTTC	CASSLETRLGAYEQYF
few	-	TRBV12-3/TRBV12-4	TRBJ2-5	TGTGCCAGCAGTTCCTTTCAAGCCCCAGAGACCCAGTACTTC	CASSSFQAPETQYF
many	-	TRBV5-1	TRBJ2-1	TGTGCCAGCAGTTTGGGGTCAGAGCAGTTCTTC	CASSLGSEQFF
few	TRBD2	TRBV7-3	TRBJ2-2	TGTGCCAGCAGCTCCCGGGGACTAGCGGTTATCGGGGAGCTGTTTTTT	CASSSRGLAVIGELFF
-	-	TRBV5-1	TRBJ1-6	TGCGCCAGCAGCTTGTATCGGGACCCGCATTCACCCCTCCACTTT	CASSLYRDPHSPLHF
many	TRBD1	TRBV6-1	TRBJ1-5	TGTGCCACCCGGACAGGGGGGAGTCAGCCCCAGCATTTT	CATRTGGSQPQHF
many	TRBD1	TRBV6-5	TRBJ2-4	TGTGCCAGCAGTTACGTGGGACAGGCGAGGAACATTCAGTACTTC	CASSYVGQARNIQYF
-	-	TRBV11-1	TRBJ1-2	TGTGCCAGCAGCCCGGGCCTCTCTAACTATGGCTACACCTTC	CASSPGLSNYGYTF
few	-	TRBV29-1	TRBJ2-1	TGCAGCGCCCCCAGCGGACACCGGCCCTACAATGAGCAGTTCTTC	CSAPSGHRPYNEQFF
-	-	TRBV27	TRBJ2-3	TGTGCCAGCAGTTTACCGTACACAGATACGCAGTATTTT	CASSLPYTDTQYF